The 6 T cell receptor beta chains below were found in one sample sequenced in a study of cytomegalovirus exposure and HLA in healthy donors. PCR involved 60 Vbeta and 13 Jbeta primers. Measured with immunoSEQ multiplex PCR; TCRdb has only the in-frame clones, and not every one. The sample has roughly 110,000 clones, under 80% seen once; the top ten hold 5% to 7%. Sequenced sample: PBMCs. Source of these receptors: a woman aged 45-65 years in good health and CMV-seropositive.

The chain recombines TRBV27 with TRBJ2-1; 14 nucleotides agree with TRBD2. This CDR3 is 18 amino acids long. CDR1 and CDR2 from the germline V gene are MNHEY and SMNVEV (reference sequence). V gave up 5 bases and J gave up 6 bases; unmatched junction bases: 12. CDR3 DNA: TGTGCCAGCAGTCCCCGACTAGCGGGGGGGCTGGGTGGCAATGAGCAGTTCTTC. This encodes CASSPRLAGGLGGNEQFF.

Only a few counts were recorded for this clone. The rearrangement joins TRBV20-1 to TRBJ2-7; D is undetermined. The germline CDR1 and CDR2 sequences are DFQATT and SNEGSKA (reference sequence). Trimming took 1 base from V and 6 from J, leaving 7 bases between them. The CDR3 runs to 11 residues. The DNA for the CDR3 is TGCAGTGCTAGAGGCCAGCGCGAGCAGTACTTC. Residues: CSARGQREQYF.

This rearrangement joins TRBV28 to TRBJ2-5; the match to TRBD2 covers 10 bases. The germline CDR1 and CDR2 sequences are MDHEN and SYDVKM. The CDR3 consists of 17 residues. The J segment lost 4 bases and the V segment lost 5 bases, leaving 13 bases of the junction unmatched. The CDR3 DNA sequence: TGTGCCAGCAGTGTGGTGCAGCGGGGGGGCCGAGGAGAGACCCAGTACTTC. Amino acids: CASSVVQRGGRGETQYF.

This chain links TRBV4-3 with TRBJ2-2, with D perhaps TRBD1 (5 bases). V lost 8 bases and J 2 bases, leaving 9 bases between the germline ends. Germline values: CDR1 LGHNA, CDR2 YSLEER. This CDR3 region has 13 residues. For the CDR3, the DNA is TGCGCCAGCCAGGGAAGAAACACCGGGGAGCTGTTTTTT. The encoded protein is CASQGRNTGELFF.

This chain connects TRBV30 to TRBJ1-1, with TRBD1 identical over 7 bases. The CDR3 is made up of 12 amino acids. Germline V gene data show CDR1 as GTSNPN and CDR2 as SVGIG (reference sequence). Trimming removed 4 bases from V and 7 bases from J; junction bases left unmatched: 6. This CDR3 is CAWNRGRIEAFF. The CDR3 coding sequence is TGTGCCTGGAACAGGGGTCGCATTGAAGCTTTCTTT.

This clone was counted only a few times. This chain links TRBV4-1 with TRBJ2-1, with D possibly being TRBD1 (5 bases). The V and J ends lost 0 bases and 7 bases respectively, with 13 bases between them. Germline lookup yields CDR1 MGHRA and CDR2 YSYEKL. The CDR3 runs to 15 residues. The CDR3 DNA is TGCGCCAGCAGCCAAGATGATACAAGGGGTAATGAGCAGTTCTTC. Translation: CASSQDDTRGNEQFF.